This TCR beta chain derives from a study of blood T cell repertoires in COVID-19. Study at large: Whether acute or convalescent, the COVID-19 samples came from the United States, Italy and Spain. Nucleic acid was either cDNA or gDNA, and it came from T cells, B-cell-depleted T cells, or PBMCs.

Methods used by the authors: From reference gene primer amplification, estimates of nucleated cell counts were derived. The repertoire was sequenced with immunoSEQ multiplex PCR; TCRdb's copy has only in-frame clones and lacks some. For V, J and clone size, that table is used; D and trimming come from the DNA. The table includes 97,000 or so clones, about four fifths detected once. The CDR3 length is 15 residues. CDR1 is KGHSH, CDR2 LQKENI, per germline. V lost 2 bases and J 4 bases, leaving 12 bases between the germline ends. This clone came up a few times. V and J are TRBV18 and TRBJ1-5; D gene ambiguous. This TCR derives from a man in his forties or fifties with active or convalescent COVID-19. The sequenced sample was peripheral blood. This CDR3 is CASSPINGLNQPQHF. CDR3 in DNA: TGTGCCAGCTCACCAATCAACGGGTTGAATCAGCCCCAGCATTTT.